The following is a T cell receptor beta chain sequence with its context. Its cognate antigen is unknown. These data are taken from a study of lymphopenia after photon versus proton radiotherapy. The CDR3 length is 14 residues. Germline CDR1 reads SGHRS; CDR2 reads YFSETQ. The V end lost 6 bases, the J end lost 2 bases, and 11 bases lay between the germline ends. Study-level points and caveats: Authors raise, but do not show, better survival with proton therapy. Larger post-nadir TCR diversity loss correlated inversely with survival in deceased patients. Relative stability marked proton patients; photon patients lost diversity and naive cells. After the lymphocyte nadir, photon-treated repertoires showed oligoclonal expansion, especially of CD8+ Temra cells.

The assay was immunoSEQ multiplex PCR, and TCRdb's table has in-frame clones only and misses some. The sample lists about 24,000 clones, more than 75% occurring once. The sequence was obtained from a man aged 40-49 years with gastric cancer. The chain is built from TRBV5-1 and TRBJ2-2; no firm D call. The input for sequencing was peripheral blood, taken from a patient treated with photon-based radiotherapy. The CDR3 reads CASTQNLNTGELFF. For the CDR3, the DNA is TGCGCCAGCACCCAGAATCTTAACACCGGGGAGCTGTTTTTT.